This T cell receptor (beta chain) appears in the sequencing data of a study of breast tumors, draining lymph nodes, adjacent tissues (TCRdb year 2016). In the study overall: Breast cancer patients provided tumor, adjacent nontumor tissue and axillary lymph nodes, and the study compared the TCR beta repertoires across these three sources. The study was designed to assess the relationships and possible T-cell exchange between tumor, surrounding tissue and draining lymph node repertoires in human breast cancer. Paper-wide results and their limitations: The data were considered consistent with most tumor T cells being derived from the lymph node and subsequently expanding within tumor tissue. Tumor and nontumor tissue repertoires were found to be significantly more similar in luminal-like than in basal-like breast cancer. The conclusion that tumor T cells originate in lymph nodes was framed as consistent with a hypothesis rather than directly demonstrated. Tumor T-cell repertoires showed less diversity than lymph node repertoires and more diversity than nontumor tissue repertoires, and tumor T-cell repertoires showed preferential V and J gene usage.

Instrument used: Illumina HiSeq 2000. Multiplex PCR amplification was used to generate the TCR beta chain libraries. High-throughput sequencing was used to analyze the amplified TCR beta chain products. TCRdb reworked the public reads: Q25 trimming with fastp, MiXCR clone assembly, productive beta chains retained. Every entry covers one CDR3 protein and lists the most common genes and DNA from its rows. The sample table shows approximately 90,000 distinct CDR3 sequences, and around 29% are seen once. The top ten clones comprise 8.1% of the sample. Lymph node samples were obtained from the axillary draining lymph nodes of breast cancer patients. Inclusive of the bounding cysteine and phenylalanine, the CDR3 is 13 residues long. Just CDR3 DNA is preserved here, 39 bases in frame from base 1. Germline trimming amounts to 7 bases on V and 5 bases on J, with 6 as the count of junction bases outside the gene matches. CDR1 SGDLS and CDR2 YYNGEE were looked up in the germline V gene.

On this clonotype: Its cognate antigen has yet to be identified. Being one base from a much bigger clone, this may be a read error.

Source material: axillary lymph node tissue. This TCR came from a female donor with breast cancer. Some clones in this sample may be carry-over from other donors' samples. This chain is built from TRBV9 and TRBJ2-1; TRBD2 lines up with 7 middle nucleotides. In nucleotide form, the sequence is TGTGCCAGCGTCCCTGCGGGGGACAATGAGCAGTTCTTC. Its amino acids are CASVPAGDNEQFF.